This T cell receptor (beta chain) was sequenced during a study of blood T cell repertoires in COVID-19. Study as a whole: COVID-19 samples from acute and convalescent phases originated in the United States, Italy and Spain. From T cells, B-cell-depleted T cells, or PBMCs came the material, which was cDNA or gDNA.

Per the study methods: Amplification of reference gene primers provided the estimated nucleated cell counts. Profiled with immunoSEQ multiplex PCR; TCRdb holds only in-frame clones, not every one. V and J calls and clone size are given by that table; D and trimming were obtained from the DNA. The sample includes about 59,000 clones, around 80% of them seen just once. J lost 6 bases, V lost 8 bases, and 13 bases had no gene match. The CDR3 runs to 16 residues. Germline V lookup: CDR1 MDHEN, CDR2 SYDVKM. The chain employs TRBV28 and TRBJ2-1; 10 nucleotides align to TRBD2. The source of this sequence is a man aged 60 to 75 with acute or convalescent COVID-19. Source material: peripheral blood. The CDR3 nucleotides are TGTGCCAGCCCTCCTCTCAGCGGGGGGGCGGGCAATGAGCAGTTCTTC. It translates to CASPPLSGGAGNEQFF.